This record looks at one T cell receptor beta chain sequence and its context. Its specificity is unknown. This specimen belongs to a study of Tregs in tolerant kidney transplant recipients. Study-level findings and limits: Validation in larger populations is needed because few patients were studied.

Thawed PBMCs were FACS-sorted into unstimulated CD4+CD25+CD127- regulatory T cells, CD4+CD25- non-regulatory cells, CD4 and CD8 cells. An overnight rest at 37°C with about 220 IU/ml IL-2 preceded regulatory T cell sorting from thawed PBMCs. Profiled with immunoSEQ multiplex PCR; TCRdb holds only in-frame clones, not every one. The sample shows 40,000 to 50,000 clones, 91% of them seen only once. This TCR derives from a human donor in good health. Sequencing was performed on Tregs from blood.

The CDR3 DNA reads as TGCAGCGTTGTGGCTAGCGGGAGGGCCGGCGAGCAGTTCTTC. It translates to CSVVASGRAGEQFF. The chain links TRBV29-1 to TRBJ2-1; the match to TRBD2 covers 12 bases. V shed 4 bases, J shed 10 bases, and the junction held 8 bases outside the gene matches. This CDR3 spans 14 amino acids. Germline-derived CDR1 and CDR2 are SQVTM and ANQGSEA.